This TCR beta chain was retrieved from a study of blood T cell repertoires in COVID-19. Study overall: Researchers got acute and convalescent COVID-19 samples from the United States, Italy and Spain.

Libraries were prepared by immunoSEQ multiplex PCR; TCRdb keeps only in-frame clonotypes and omits some of them. The sample consists of 120,000 to 150,000 clones, roughly 87% of them appearing once. Germline CDR1 and CDR2: DFQATT and SNEGSKA (reference sequence). Losses at the gene ends were 3 bases for V and 6 bases for J; bases not matched to a gene: 8. This CDR3 has 14 residues. This clone was seen more than once but under ten times. Assignment of participants to cohorts was predicated upon participant-reported clinical history. The TCR comes from a woman aged 40 to 49 who had been exposed to COVID-19. Material: PBMCs or T cells enriched from blood (not recorded which). The rearrangement links TRBV20-1 to TRBJ2-3; TRBD2 aligns across 8 bases. In DNA form, the CDR3 reads TGCAGTGCTAGTGACGGGAGGGACCCCGATACGCAGTATTTT. Residues: CSASDGRDPDTQYF.